A selection of T cell receptor beta chains follows, all from one sample in a study of blood T cell repertoires in COVID-19. Assay used: immunoSEQ multiplex PCR; TCRdb lists only in-frame clones, some missing. The top ten clones hold approximately 4% of a sample with under 200,000 clones, approximately 87% of them seen once. The sequencing input was peripheral blood. These receptors were taken from a man younger than 30 with active or convalescent COVID-19. CDR3s include the opening cysteine and the closing phenylalanine or tryptophan. Each record gives: V gene, J gene, clone size, D gene, CDR3 DNA, CDR3 protein. D genes are given only for firm matches. Part of the rows lack a size; the others show once, few, many or a class for expanded clones.

TRBV6-1	TRBJ2-3	NA	TRBD1	TGTGCCAGCAGTGGAACTGACAGGGACGAAAGCACAGATACGCAGTATTTT	CASSGTDRDESTDTQYF
TRBV7-3	TRBJ2-3	NA	NA	TGTGCCAGCAGCTTACAAGGGGTCGGGACTGTAGCATATTCGGATACGCAGTATTTT	CASSLQGVGTVAYSDTQYF
TRBV3-1/TRBV3-2	TRBJ2-3	once	TRBD2	TGTGCCAGCAGCCAAGTAGCGGGTTCAAGCACAGATACGCAGTATTTT	CASSQVAGSSTDTQYF
TRBV19	TRBJ2-2	NA	TRBD2	TGTGCCAGTAGGGAACTAGCGACCAAGAAAACCGGGGAGCTGTTTTTT	CASRELATKKTGELFF
TRBV7-3	TRBJ2-1	NA	NA	TGTGCCAGCAGCTTAACATCGACGAGCGGGCAATTCTTC	CASSLTSTSGQFF
TRBV13	TRBJ2-1	NA	NA	TGTGCCAGCAGCTTAAGTCTGGAGGTAGGATACAATGAGCAGTTCTTC	CASSLSLEVGYNEQFF
TRBV5-8	TRBJ1-2	NA	NA	TGTGCCAGCAGCTTGACCACGGCTGGGCGCTATGGCTACACCTTC	CASSLTTAGRYGYTF
TRBV25-1	TRBJ2-1	NA	NA	TGTGCCAGCAGTGATGATTTGGCCTCGTACAATGAGCAGTTCTTC	CASSDDLASYNEQFF
TRBV15	TRBJ2-1	NA	TRBD2	TGTGCCACCAGCGACATCAGCGGGACCTTCTACAATGAGCAGTTCTTC	CATSDISGTFYNEQFF
TRBV7-2	TRBJ1-3	once	TRBD1	TGTGCCAGCAGCTTACCCGGACAGGTCTTTGGAAACACCATATATTTT	CASSLPGQVFGNTIYF
TRBV4-3	TRBJ2-7	NA	TRBD2	TGCGCCAGCAGCCAAGATCTCCCGAGCGGGAGACGGCACGAGCAGTACTTC	CASSQDLPSGRRHEQYF
TRBV19	TRBJ1-5	NA	TRBD1	TGTGCCAGTAGCCCCGACCGGGACAGGCCCAATCAGCCCCAGCATTTT	CASSPDRDRPNQPQHF
TRBV24-1	TRBJ2-5	NA	NA	TGTGCCACCAGTGGGGACAAGGAGACCCAGTACTTC	CATSGDKETQYF
TRBV9	TRBJ1-2	NA	TRBD1	TGTGCCAGCAGCGGGCTGACAGGGCCCTATGGCTACACCTTC	CASSGLTGPYGYTF
TRBV12-2	TRBJ1-2	NA	NA	TGTGCAACCGCTTGTATGTTTTGTGGGAGGGGTTGTGAGTGTGGTGGCTACACCTTC	CATACMFCGRGCECGGYTF
TRBV11-3	TRBJ2-7	NA	NA	TGTGCCAGCAGCTACGGACAGTTCTCCTACGAGCAGTACTTC	CASSYGQFSYEQYF
TRBV19	TRBJ2-3	NA	TRBD2	TGTGCCAGTAGTATAGGGCTAGCGGGGAACACAGATACGCAGTATTTT	CASSIGLAGNTDTQYF
TRBV28	TRBJ1-4	NA	TRBD1	TGTGCCAGCAGTTGGACAGGGGCGCGTGAAAAACTGTTTTTT	CASSWTGAREKLFF
TRBV27	TRBJ1-2	NA	TRBD1	TGTGCCAGCACCACCCTTAGGGGGCTTGACTATGGCTACACCTTC	CASTTLRGLDYGYTF
TRBV6-5	TRBJ2-5	NA	NA	TGTGCCAGCAGTTACTCGTCCAAAACTGGGACCCAGTACTTC	CASSYSSKTGTQYF
TRBV19	TRBJ1-1	NA	NA	TGTGCCAGTAGTATAGTCCCATTCGGAGGGACTGAAGCTTTCTTT	CASSIVPFGGTEAFF
TRBV7-3	TRBJ2-7	few	NA	TGTGCCAGCAGCTTTGGACTTTACGAGCAGTACTTC	CASSFGLYEQYF
TRBV5-1	TRBJ2-2	once	NA	TGCGCCAGCAGCTTGGTTAGGCAGGGCACCGGGGAGCTGTTTTTT	CASSLVRQGTGELFF
TRBV29-1	TRBJ1-1	NA	NA	TGCAGCGTTGCCCCGCATGATGGCCCTGCCCCTGAAGCTTTCTTT	CSVAPHDGPAPEAFF
TRBV18	TRBJ1-4	NA	NA	TGTGCCAGCTCACCAATGGCGCAGCGACTTAATGAAAAACTGTTTTTT	CASSPMAQRLNEKLFF
TRBV27	TRBJ2-2	NA	TRBD1	TGTGCCAGCAGTCCCGGGACAGGGCTGTTTTTT	CASSPGTGLFF
TRBV19	TRBJ1-2	once	NA	TGTGCCAGTAGTGAGCGGATTTTGTATGGCTACACCTTC	CASSERILYGYTF
TRBV7-2	TRBJ2-1	NA	TRBD1	TGTGCCAGCAGCCCTCGACAGGGTAATAAGTTCTTC	CASSPRQGNKFF
TRBV29-1	TRBJ1-1	NA	NA	TGCAGCGTTGAAGACCGCGATTACGAAGCTTTCTTT	CSVEDRDYEAFF
TRBV9	TRBJ2-5	NA	TRBD2	TGTGCCAGCAGCGTAGGGGCTAGCGGGGGGACTCAAGAGACCCAGTACTTC	CASSVGASGGTQETQYF
TRBV7-9	TRBJ2-7	NA	TRBD1	TGTGCCAGCAGACCGAAGTCGGACAGGGGAGGAGAGCAGTACTTC	CASRPKSDRGGEQYF
TRBV5-1	TRBJ2-4	NA	TRBD2	TGCGCCAGCAGCTCAACCCTAGCGGGGGGATTGGAAAACATTCAGTACTTC	CASSSTLAGGLENIQYF
TRBV24-1	TRBJ1-5	NA	NA	TGTGCCACCAGTGTCGGGAATCAGCCCCAGCATTTT	CATSVGNQPQHF
TRBV11-2	TRBJ1-2	NA	TRBD1	TGTGCCAGCAGCACCCAAGGACAGGCGCCATATGGCTACACCTTC	CASSTQGQAPYGYTF
TRBV14	TRBJ2-7	NA	TRBD2	TGTGCCAGCAGCCAACCGCTAGCGGGAGTGGGCGAGCAGTACTTC	CASSQPLAGVGEQYF
TRBV5-1	TRBJ2-2	NA	TRBD1	TGCGCCAGCAGCTTGGGACAGTGGGACAGCGGGGAGCTGTTTTTT	CASSLGQWDSGELFF
TRBV9	TRBJ2-7	NA	TRBD2	TGTGCCAGCACGCTCGACGGGGGGGCTAGGGACGAGCAGTACTTC	CASTLDGGARDEQYF
TRBV11-2	TRBJ2-3	NA	NA	TGTGCCAGCAGCTTAGTCCCAGACACAGATACGCAGTATTTT	CASSLVPDTDTQYF
TRBV28	TRBJ1-2	NA	NA	TGTGCCAGCAGTTCAAGGGGCTATGGCTACACCTTC	CASSSRGYGYTF
TRBV6-2/TRBV6-3	TRBJ1-2	NA	NA	TGTGCCAGCAGTCGAACGCCCGATGGACAGCCATATGGCTACACCTTC	CASSRTPDGQPYGYTF
TRBV7-2	TRBJ1-1	NA	NA	TGTGCCAGCAGCCAGACAGGTCCTATGAACACTGAAGCTTTCTTT	CASSQTGPMNTEAFF
TRBV2	TRBJ2-1	NA	NA	TGTGCCAGCAGGAACCGGGACACCCTCGAGAATGAGCAGTTCTTC	CASRNRDTLENEQFF
TRBV5-1	TRBJ1-3	NA	TRBD1	TGCGCCAGCAGCTTGGAGCTTGGGACAGGGTTTAGCACATGGGACACCATATATTTT	CASSLELGTGFSTWDTIYF
TRBV13	TRBJ2-1	NA	NA	TGTGCCAGCAGCGACCAGACTAGTTTCTCCTACAATGAGCAGTTCTTC	CASSDQTSFSYNEQFF
TRBV9	TRBJ1-5	NA	NA	TGTGCCAGCAGCGGATACAGGGAAGGTCAGCCCCAGCATTTT	CASSGYREGQPQHF
TRBV3-1/TRBV3-2	TRBJ1-4	NA	TRBD1	TGTGCCAGCAGCCCGGGACAGCCGGGCGAAAAACTGTTTTTT	CASSPGQPGEKLFF
TRBV10-2	TRBJ1-1	NA	NA	TGCGCCAGCAGTACAGGGCCAGCCGAAGCTTTCTTT	CASSTGPAEAFF
TRBV2	TRBJ1-5	NA	NA	TGTGCCAGCAGCCGACAGGCGAGCAATCAGCCCCAGCATTTT	CASSRQASNQPQHF
TRBV27	TRBJ1-1	NA	NA	TGTGCCAGCAGTACCAGGGGTTGGGGAGCTTTCTTT	CASSTRGWGAFF
TRBV27	TRBJ1-2	NA	TRBD1	TGTGCCAGCCGGGACAGGCGGCATGGCTACACCTTC	CASRDRRHGYTF
TRBV5-1	TRBJ2-1	NA	TRBD2	TGCGCCAGCAGCCGAGGGACTAGCGGGAGAGTGGATGAGCAGTTCTTC	CASSRGTSGRVDEQFF
TRBV7-8	TRBJ2-1	NA	TRBD1	TGTGCCAGCAGCTTAATCTTGTCCCGGACAGGCAATGAGCAGTTCTTC	CASSLILSRTGNEQFF
TRBV3-1/TRBV3-2	TRBJ1-1	NA	NA	TGTGCCAGCAGCCAAGATCGGCGGGCGACAGGATGGACTGAAGCTTTCTTT	CASSQDRRATGWTEAFF
TRBV5-1	TRBJ1-1	NA	NA	TGCGCCAGCAGCTACCTGACAGACCTGAACACTGAAGCTTTCTTT	CASSYLTDLNTEAFF
TRBV9	TRBJ2-7	NA	TRBD1	TGTGCCAGCAGCGCCGGGACAGGGGGCTGGTACGAGCAGTACTTC	CASSAGTGGWYEQYF
TRBV28	TRBJ1-2	NA	NA	TGTGCCAGCAGTCTTACTCGGGAGGATGGCTACACCTTC	CASSLTREDGYTF
TRBV6-6	TRBJ2-1	NA	NA	TGTGCCAGCAGTCACGGGGGCAATGAGCAGTTCTTC	CASSHGGNEQFF
TRBV12-3/TRBV12-4	TRBJ1-5	NA	NA	TGTGCCAGCAGTTTAGTGTCAGGGGAGCCCCAGCATTTT	CASSLVSGEPQHF
TRBV18	TRBJ2-1	NA	NA	TGTGCCAGCTCACCCCTCCCTCCAGCGTACAATGAGCAGTTCTTC	CASSPLPPAYNEQFF